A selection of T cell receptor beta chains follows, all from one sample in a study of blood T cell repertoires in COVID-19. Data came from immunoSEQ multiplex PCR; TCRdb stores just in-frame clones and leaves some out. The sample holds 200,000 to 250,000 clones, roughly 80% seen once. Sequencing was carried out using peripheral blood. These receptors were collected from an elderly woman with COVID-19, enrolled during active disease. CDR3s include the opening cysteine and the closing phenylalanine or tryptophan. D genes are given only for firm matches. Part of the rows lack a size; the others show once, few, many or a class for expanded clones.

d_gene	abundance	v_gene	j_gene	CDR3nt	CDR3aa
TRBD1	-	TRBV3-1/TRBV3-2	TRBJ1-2	TGTGCCAGCAGTATAGGGGGCGCGGGTGGCTACACCTTC	CASSIGGAGGYTF
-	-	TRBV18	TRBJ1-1	TGTGCCAGCTCACGGACAGCTATGAACACTGAAGCTTTCTTT	CASSRTAMNTEAFF
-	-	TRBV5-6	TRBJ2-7	TGTGCCAGCAGCCACCCGACGGGAAGTACCTACGAGCAGTACTTC	CASSHPTGSTYEQYF
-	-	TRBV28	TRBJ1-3	TGTGCCAGCTCATCCGCGGGGGATGGAAACACCATATATTTT	CASSSAGDGNTIYF
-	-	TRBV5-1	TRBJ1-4	TGCGCCAGCAGCTTGAACAGCTTTAATGAAAAACTGTTTTTT	CASSLNSFNEKLFF
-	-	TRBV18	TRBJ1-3	TGTGCCAGCTCACCCCCGGGATCTGGAAACACCATATATTTT	CASSPPGSGNTIYF
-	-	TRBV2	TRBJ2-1	TGTGCCAGCAGGGAGGTGGACAATGAGCAGTTCTTC	CASREVDNEQFF
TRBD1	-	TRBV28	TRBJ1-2	TGTGCCATCGACAGGGCAAACTATGGCTACACCTTC	CAIDRANYGYTF
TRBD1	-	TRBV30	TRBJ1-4	TGTGCCTGGAGTGAGGGACAGGGGATAGGGGAAAAACTGTTTTTT	CAWSEGQGIGEKLFF
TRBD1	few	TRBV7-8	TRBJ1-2	TGTGCCAGCAGCCCGATTACGGGACAGGGGACCTCGGGCTACACCTTC	CASSPITGQGTSGYTF
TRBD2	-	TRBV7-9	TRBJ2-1	TGTGCCAGCAGCCCGCGGACTAGTGAGCAGTTCTTC	CASSPRTSEQFF
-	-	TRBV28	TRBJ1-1	TGTGCCAGCACGGGGGACTTGGAAGCTTTCTTT	CASTGDLEAFF
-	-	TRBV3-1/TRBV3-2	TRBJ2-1	TGTGCCAGCAGCCCTTCGAGGCAGGGAATGGGCTACAATGAGCAGTTCTTC	CASSPSRQGMGYNEQFF
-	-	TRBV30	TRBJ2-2	TGTGCCTGGAGTCTAGGCGGCTACACCGGGGAGCTGTTTTTT	CAWSLGGYTGELFF
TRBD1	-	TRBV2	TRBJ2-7	TGTGCCAGCAGTGATAGGGACAGGGGAACCTACGAGCAGTACTTC	CASSDRDRGTYEQYF
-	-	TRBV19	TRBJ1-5	TGTGCCAGTCAAACCTTTACCGGGGACTACTTAAATCAGCCCCAGCATTTT	CASQTFTGDYLNQPQHF
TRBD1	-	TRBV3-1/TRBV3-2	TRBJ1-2	TGTGCCAGCAATCGACAGGGAAGCAACTATGGCTACACCTTC	CASNRQGSNYGYTF
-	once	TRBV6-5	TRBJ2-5	TGTGCCAGTGGCAGGGGAGAGACCCAGTACTTC	CASGRGETQYF
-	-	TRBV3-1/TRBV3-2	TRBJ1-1	TGTGCCAGCAGCCAAGTCCGAGGAGTCACTGAAGCTTTCTTT	CASSQVRGVTEAFF
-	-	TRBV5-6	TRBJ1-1	TGTGCCAGCAGCTTCCCGAAAGCCGAAGCTTTCTTT	CASSFPKAEAFF
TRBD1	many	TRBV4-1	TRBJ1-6	TGCGCCAGCAGCCAACCGACAGGGGAGGGCTCACCCCTCCACTTT	CASSQPTGEGSPLHF
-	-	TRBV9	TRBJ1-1	TGTGCCAGCAGCGTAGGAAGCTCCATGAACACTGAAGCTTTCTTT	CASSVGSSMNTEAFF
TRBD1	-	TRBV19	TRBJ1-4	TGTGCCAGTAGACCTTTACAGGGGGCAGGAGAAAAACTGTTTTTT	CASRPLQGAGEKLFF
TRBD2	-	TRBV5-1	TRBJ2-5	TGCGCCAGCAGCTTGGGAGCGGGGGCCCAAGAGACCCAGTACTTC	CASSLGAGAQETQYF
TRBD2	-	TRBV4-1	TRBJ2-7	TGCGCCAGCAGCCATGAACACGGACTAGCGGGGGCCTACGAGCAGTACTTC	CASSHEHGLAGAYEQYF
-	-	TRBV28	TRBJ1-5	TGTGCCAGCAGTGTCGGGACATCGAACAATCAGCCCCAGCATTTT	CASSVGTSNNQPQHF
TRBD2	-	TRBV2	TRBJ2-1	TGTGCCAGCAGTATGACTTTAGCGGGACGGGGCAATGAGCAGTTCTTC	CASSMTLAGRGNEQFF
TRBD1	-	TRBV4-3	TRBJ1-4	TGCGCCAGCAGGGCACAGGGGGTTACTAATGAAAAACTGTTTTTT	CASRAQGVTNEKLFF
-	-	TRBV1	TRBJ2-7	TGCACCAGCAGCCAAGGGGAAAGCGGGAGTCTGAACGAGCAGTACTTC	CTSSQGESGSLNEQYF
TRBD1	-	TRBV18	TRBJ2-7	TGTGCCAGCTCACCGCCGGGACAGGGGGCATACGAGCAGTACTTC	CASSPPGQGAYEQYF
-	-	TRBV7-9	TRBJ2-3	TGTGCCAGCAGCTTAGCAGTTATCGCGGGAACTACAGATACGCAGTATTTT	CASSLAVIAGTTDTQYF
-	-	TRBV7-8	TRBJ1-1	TGTGCCAGCAGTTCGCTATCGAACACTGAAGCTTTCTTT	CASSSLSNTEAFF
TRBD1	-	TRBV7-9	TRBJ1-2	TGTGCCAGCAGCTTTACAGGGGGTGTGGGTGGCTACACCTTC	CASSFTGGVGGYTF
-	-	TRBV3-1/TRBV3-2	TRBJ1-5	TGTGCCAGCAGCCAAGATTCCAGGGCCAATCAGCCCCAGCATTTT	CASSQDSRANQPQHF
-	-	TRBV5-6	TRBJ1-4	TGTGCCAGCAGCTGGTTGGTTGAGGCTAATGAAAAACTGTTTTTT	CASSWLVEANEKLFF
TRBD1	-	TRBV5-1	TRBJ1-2	TGCGCCAGCAGGGAAGGGACAGGGGGAGGCTATGGCTACACCTTC	CASREGTGGGYGYTF
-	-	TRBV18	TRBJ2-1	TGTGCCAGCTCACCCAGGGTCGGTGAGCAGTTCTTC	CASSPRVGEQFF
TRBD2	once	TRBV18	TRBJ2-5	TGTGCCAGCTCACCTCGACTAGCGGGACCCCAAGAGACCCAGTACTTC	CASSPRLAGPQETQYF
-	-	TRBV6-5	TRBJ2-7	TGTGCCACCAGGGGCGGGGTGTGGGAGCAGTACTTC	CATRGGVWEQYF
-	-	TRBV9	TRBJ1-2	TGTGCCAGCAGCCCCTGGGAAGGGGCGGAGGGCTACACCTTC	CASSPWEGAEGYTF
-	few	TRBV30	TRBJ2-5	TGTGCCTGGGCCATAGGGGGTAGGGAGACCCAGTACTTC	CAWAIGGRETQYF
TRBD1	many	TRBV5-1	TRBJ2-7	TGCGCCAGCAGCTCGGGACAGCGTAACGAGCAGTACTTC	CASSSGQRNEQYF
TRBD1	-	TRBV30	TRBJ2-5	TGTGCCTGGAAACTTACAGGGGTGGAGACCCAGTACTTC	CAWKLTGVETQYF
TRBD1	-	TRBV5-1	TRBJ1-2	TGCGCCAGCAGCTTGTATTTCAGGACAGGAAGGACTAACTATGGCTACACCTTC	CASSLYFRTGRTNYGYTF
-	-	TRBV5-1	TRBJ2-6	TGCGCCAGCAGCCCGACTCGCGAGGGAACTGGGGCCAACGTCCTGACTTTC	CASSPTREGTGANVLTF
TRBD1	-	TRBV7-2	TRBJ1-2	TGTGCCAGCAGCTGGACAGGGGGAAGGAATGGCTACACCTTC	CASSWTGGRNGYTF
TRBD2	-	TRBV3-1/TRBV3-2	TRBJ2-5	TGTGCCAGCAGCCAAGGGGGTAGCGGGAGATTAGAGACCCAGTACTTC	CASSQGGSGRLETQYF
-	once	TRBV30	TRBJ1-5	TGTGCCTGGAGTAGCCTACAGAGCAATCAGCCCCAGCATTTT	CAWSSLQSNQPQHF
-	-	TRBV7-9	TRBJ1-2	TGTGCCAGCGTGGGGGCAGGAGGCTACACCTTC	CASVGAGGYTF